This record looks at one TCR beta chain sequence and its context. The target antigen is unknown. TCRdb reanalysed the reads using MiXCR and keeps one entry per CDR3 protein. This sample has hundreds of thousands of distinct CDR3 sequences, with roughly 30% found just once. This sample was included in a study of T cell repertoires in cytomegalovirus infection. On the study more broadly: Indications of both CMV infection and matching HLA type were provided by public TCR beta signatures.

The V end was cut by 1 base, the J end by 0 bases, with 16 bases between. The germline CDR1 and CDR2 sequences are SGHTA and FQGNSA. The CDR3 consists of 18 residues. General study points: There were HLA-C-restricted CMV-specific TCR beta clonotypes dominating the ex vivo response.

The source is a human donor in good health (CMV status not recorded). Some clones in this sample may be carry-over from other donors' samples. The J gene is TRBJ2-1, the V gene TRBV7-2; D is possibly TRBD2 (6 bases). Material: PBMCs. The DNA for the CDR3 is TGTGCCAGCAGCTTAGTGGTAGCGGTGAGGAGCTCCTACAATGAGCAGTTCTTC. Its protein product is CASSLVVAVRSSYNEQFF.